Below, 10 T cell receptor beta chains from the same sample are listed, as sequenced in a study of shared clonotypes between healthy human individuals. Positively selected for CCR7, the CD45RO-negative cells used as naive CD8 cells excluded terminally differentiated effector memory CD45RA+ cells. Using immunoSEQ multiplex PCR, the repertoire was profiled, and TCRdb retains in-frame clones only, with some absent. This table has hundreds of thousands of clones, roughly 95% appearing once. Sample: naive CD8+ T cells sorted from blood. These receptors were taken from a woman between 25 and 40 years old in good health.

This clone was observed a handful of times. This sequence joins TRBV7-6 and TRBJ2-7; the D call may be TRBD1 or TRBD2 (5 bases each). Germline V gene sequence: CDR1 SGHVS, CDR2 FNYEAQ. The CDR3 totals 14 residues. V was clipped by 5 bases and J by 4 bases, with 15 bases between them. DNA of the CDR3: TGTGCCAGCAGCCCACTAGGGGTGGGATACGAGCAGTACTTC. It specifies CASSPLGVGYEQYF.

The chain uses TRBV19 and TRBJ1-5; tentatively, D is TRBD1 (6 bases). Trimming stripped 1 base from V and 0 bases from J, with 10 bases between. CDR1 and CDR2 from the germline V gene are LNHDA and SQIVND (reference sequence). This CDR3 is 16 amino acids long. The CDR3 sequence is CASSIGTDSSNQPQHF. CDR3 nucleotide sequence: TGTGCCAGTAGTATAGGGACAGACAGTAGCAATCAGCCCCAGCATTTT.

The rearrangement links TRBV15 to TRBJ2-1, with D maybe TRBD2 (5 bases). This CDR3 is 15 amino acids long. CDR1 is LNHNV, CDR2 YYDKDF, per germline (reference sequence). Trimming pared 0 bases from V and 7 bases from J, leaving 13 bases between. CDR3 amino acids: CATSRDWQRVNEQFF. DNA of the CDR3: TGTGCCACCAGCAGAGATTGGCAGAGGGTAAATGAGCAGTTCTTC.

CDR3 region: CASSTEITEAFF. The CDR3 nucleotides read TGTGCCAGCAGCACCGAGATCACTGAAGCTTTCTTT. This rearrangement joins TRBV13 to TRBJ1-1, with D unclear. CDR1 and CDR2 from the germline V gene are PRHDT and FYEKMQ (reference sequence). V dropped 5 bases and J dropped 4 bases, with 8 bases sitting between them. CDR3 length equals 12 residues.

The chain couples TRBV5-5 to TRBJ1-5; perhaps TRBD1 as D (6 bases). CDR3 length: 15 amino acids. Trimming cost V 3 bases and J 8 bases, with 18 bases left between them. Per germline, CDR1 SGHKS and CDR2 YYEKEE (reference sequence). CDR3 sequence (DNA): TGTGCCAGCAGCTGGGAACAGGGCCCGGGGGAGCCCCAGCATTTT. Its protein is CASSWEQGPGEPQHF. The variable domain in full, completed from reference TRBV5-5 and TRBJ1-5, reads DAGVTQSPTHLIKTRGQQVTLRCSPISGHKSVSWYQQVLGQGPQFIFQYYEKEERGRGNFPDRFSARQFPNYSSELNVNALLLGDSALYLCASSWEQGPGEPQHFGDGTRLSIL.

The rearrangement joins TRBV29-1 to TRBJ2-5, with 7 bases fitting TRBD1. The CDR3 contains 15 residues. With 6 bases clipped from V and 0 bases from J, the junction kept 10 bases outside the gene matches. CDR1 and CDR2 from the germline V gene are SQVTM and ANQGSEA. CDR3 nucleotide sequence: TGCAGCGTGTCCGGGACAGAAACGTACCAAGAGACCCAGTACTTC. Amino acid sequence: CSVSGTETYQETQYF. Based on the CDR3 plus reference TRBV29-1 and TRBJ2-5, the full variable domain is SAVISQKPSRDICQRGTSLTIQCQVDSQVTMMFWYRQQPGQSLTLIATANQGSEATYESGFVIDKFPISRPNLTFSTLTVSNMSPEDSSIYLCSVSGTETYQETQYFGPGTRLLVL.

The CDR3 loop is CASSSWTGSYEQYF. The CDR3 nucleotides read TGTGCCAGCAGCTCGTGGACTGGGTCCTACGAGCAGTACTTC. The chain couples TRBV7-9 to TRBJ2-7; D is possibly TRBD2 (5 bases). CDR3 length equals 14 residues. The germline CDR1 and CDR2 sequences are SEHNR and FQNEAQ (reference sequence). The V gene lost 4 bases and the J gene lost 1 base, with 11 bases spanning the gap.

This rearrangement joins TRBV5-6 to TRBJ2-1; D unclear. Trimming pared 2 bases from V and 8 bases from J, leaving 8 bases between. Looked up from germline, CDR1 is SGHDT and CDR2 is YYEEEE. CDR3 length: 12 amino acids. The CDR3 region is CASSLTVDEQFF. In DNA form, the CDR3 reads TGTGCCAGCAGCTTAACAGTGGATGAGCAGTTCTTC.

This chain links TRBV19 with TRBJ2-1, with 7 positions matching TRBD2. This CDR3 contains 20 residues. V lost 1 base, J lost 0 bases, and 15 bases stayed unmatched. Germline V gene lookup returns CDR1 LNHDA and CDR2 SQIVND (reference sequence). The CDR3 is CASSIVLGTAGAYSYNEQFF. The CDR3 nucleotides are TGTGCCAGTAGTATAGTTCTTGGGACGGCGGGAGCGTACTCCTACAATGAGCAGTTCTTC.

The CDR3 DNA reads as TGTGCCAGCAGTTTATACAGCGGAAATGAGCAGTTCTTC. Its protein product is CASSLYSGNEQFF. The V gene is TRBV27, the J gene TRBJ2-1, with D tentatively TRBD2 (5 bases). V lost 1 base to trimming and J lost 7 bases, with 8 bases between them. The CDR3 covers 13 residues. In germline, CDR1 is MNHEY, CDR2 SMNVEV (reference sequence).